This is a list of T cell receptor beta chains from one sample in a study of T cells after yellow fever vaccination. TCRdb analysed the 5' RACE reads with MiXCR anew, one entry per CDR3 protein. The data contain fewer than 350,000 distinct CDR3 sequences, 3.5% to 4.5% of them singletons. The sample here was PBMCs, taken 15 days after the yellow fever booster vaccination. The source of these receptors is a man aged 18 to 30 who received the YFV17D yellow fever vaccine. Each CDR3 is given with its conserved first and last residue. D genes are given only for firm matches. Expanded clones are given a class, and other clones once, few, many or no size at all.

clone size	D gene	J gene	V gene	CDR3 protein	CDR3 DNA
few	TRBD1	TRBJ2-3	TRBV28	CASSLPQGPCTQYF	TGTGCCAGCAGTTTACCACAGGGGCCCTGTACGCAGTATTTT
NA	NA	TRBJ1-4	TRBV6-5	CASSYSISPATNEKLFF	TGTGCCAGCAGTTACTCGATTTCTCCCGCAACTAATGAAAAACTGTTTTTT
few	NA	TRBJ1-3	TRBV7-9	CANLDRGNTIYF	TGTGCCAACCTGGACAGAGGAAACACCATATATTTT
few	TRBD1	TRBJ2-1	TRBV10-1	CASISGQGAAYPQSNEQFF	TGCGCCAGCATTAGCGGACAGGGGGCGGCGTACCCCCAGTCGAATGAGCAGTTCTTC
many	NA	TRBJ2-3	TRBV4-1	CASSRVGGTDTQYF	TGCGCCAGCAGCCGGGTGGGTGGCACAGATACGCAGTATTTT
NA	TRBD1	TRBJ2-2	TRBV20-1	CSARDFPGRGLDTGELFF	TGCAGTGCTAGAGACTTCCCGGGCAGGGGGCTCGACACCGGGGAGCTGTTTTTT
many	NA	TRBJ2-1	TRBV4-2	CASSRRGLTGDEQFF	TGTGCCAGCAGCCGCCGGGGACTGACGGGCGATGAGCAGTTCTTC
NA	NA	TRBJ2-7	TRBV7-2	CASSPPGLLRDEQYF	TGTGCCAGCAGCCCGCCGGGTCTCCTACGGGACGAGCAGTACTTC
many	TRBD1	TRBJ1-1	TRBV4-2	CASSLRDRDRGAEAFF	TGTGCCAGCAGTCTCCGGGACAGGGACCGGGGGGCTGAAGCTTTCTTT
many	NA	TRBJ2-7	TRBV4-1	CASTKAVVGYEQYF	TGCGCCAGCACAAAAGCGGTGGTAGGCTACGAGCAGTACTTC
many	NA	TRBJ2-3	TRBV20-1	CSVAGNPTDTQYF	TGCAGTGTGGCGGGTAACCCCACAGATACGCAGTATTTT